This is a list of T cell receptor beta chains from one sample in a study of PD-L1 blockade in urothelial cancer. Repertoires were generated with immunoSEQ multiplex PCR, while TCRdb's copy carries only in-frame clones and drops some. This repertoire shows some 100,000 clones, roughly nine tenths found once; its top ten account for 0.85% to 1%. The sample here was PBMCs, taken around atezolizumab (anti-PD-L1) treatment. These receptors were obtained from a woman older than 75 with urothelial cancer. The CDR3 runs from the conserved cysteine through the conserved F or W. The order of the fields is V gene, D gene, clone size, J gene, CDR3 DNA, CDR3 protein. The D gene is left open where the match is weak. Size is omitted from some rows. Given values are once, few, many or a class for expanded clones.

TRBV30	TRBD2	-	TRBJ2-1	TGTGCCTGGAGTACTTCGGGGGGTGAGCAGTTCTTC	CAWSTSGGEQFF
TRBV7-3	TRBD1	-	TRBJ1-1	TGTGCCAGCAGCGCCGGGACAGGGGGCCCGAACACTGAAGCTTTCTTT	CASSAGTGGPNTEAFF
TRBV5-1	-	-	TRBJ2-1	TGCGCCAGCAGCTTGGAACCGAGCGTCAATGAGCAGTTCTTC	CASSLEPSVNEQFF
TRBV19	-	-	TRBJ1-1	TGTGCCAGTAGTATAGACAGGGAGGACACTGAAGCTTTCTTT	CASSIDREDTEAFF
TRBV6-4	-	-	TRBJ1-1	TGTGCCAGCAGTGAACAGGGTGGCACTGAAGCTTTCTTT	CASSEQGGTEAFF
TRBV14	TRBD1	-	TRBJ1-4	TGTGCCAGCAGCCCGATGACCGGGACAGGGAATGAAAAACTGTTTTTT	CASSPMTGTGNEKLFF
TRBV28	-	-	TRBJ1-1	TGTGCCAGCAGACTCCCTATGAACACTGAAGCTTTCTTT	CASRLPMNTEAFF
TRBV5-1	TRBD2	-	TRBJ2-1	TGCGCCAGCAGCTTGACTAGCGGGATAAATGAGCAGTTCTTC	CASSLTSGINEQFF
TRBV20-1	-	-	TRBJ2-7	TGCAGTGCTAGGAACAATTACGAGCAGTACTTC	CSARNNYEQYF
TRBV7-3	-	-	TRBJ2-1	TGTGCCAGCAGCTTGAAGCTGAGCTCCTACAATGAGCAGTTCTTC	CASSLKLSSYNEQFF
TRBV18	TRBD2	-	TRBJ2-5	TGTGCCAGCTCCACCGGCCTAGCGGGAAGTTCGGAGACCCAGTACTTC	CASSTGLAGSSETQYF
TRBV7-3	-	-	TRBJ2-1	TGTGCCAGCAGCTTAATTCCGCAGGGTGAGCAGTTCTTC	CASSLIPQGEQFF
TRBV7-9	TRBD1	-	TRBJ2-7	TGTGCCAGCAGCTTAGAGGGGGACAGACTCTACGAGCAGTACTTC	CASSLEGDRLYEQYF
TRBV9	-	-	TRBJ1-4	TGTGCCAGCAGCGTAGGGGAGAGGGAGGTGACTAATGAAAAACTGTTTTTT	CASSVGEREVTNEKLFF
TRBV7-8	-	-	TRBJ1-2	TGTGCCAGCAGCTTAGGGGGCGACGGGGGTTATGGCTACACCTTC	CASSLGGDGGYGYTF
TRBV5-1	TRBD1	once	TRBJ1-1	TGCGCCAGCAGCTTGGGGGACACAGGGGCGGGTACTGAAGCTTTCTTT	CASSLGDTGAGTEAFF
TRBV9	TRBD1	-	TRBJ2-2	TGTGCCAGCAGCGTAGGACAGGGGGCGTCCGGGGAGCTGTTTTTT	CASSVGQGASGELFF
TRBV10-1	TRBD1	-	TRBJ2-4	TGCGCCAGCAGTGAGTCGGGACAGGGCGGCATTCAGTACTTC	CASSESGQGGIQYF
TRBV29-1	-	once	TRBJ2-3	TGCAGCGTGGAAGACTCCTCCCGGGGCACAGATACGCAGTATTTT	CSVEDSSRGTDTQYF
TRBV5-5	TRBD1	-	TRBJ2-3	TGTGCCAGCAGCTTGTCAGGGGGCAGGGATACGCAGTATTTT	CASSLSGGRDTQYF
TRBV2	-	-	TRBJ1-5	TGTGCCAGCAGTTTACAGGGTAGCAATCAGCCCCAGCATTTT	CASSLQGSNQPQHF
TRBV2	-	-	TRBJ1-5	TGTGCCAGCAGTGGAAGCGGTGGGAATCAGCCCCAGCATTTT	CASSGSGGNQPQHF
TRBV6-1	TRBD1	-	TRBJ1-5	TGTGCCAGCAGTGGACGGACAGGGGGCCTCAATCAGCCCCAGCATTTT	CASSGRTGGLNQPQHF
TRBV5-5	-	-	TRBJ1-3	TGTGCCAGCAGCTCCCGGGTGAACACCATATATTTT	CASSSRVNTIYF
TRBV5-1	-	-	TRBJ2-3	TGCGCCAGCAGCCTCTACTCGGATACGCAGTATTTT	CASSLYSDTQYF
TRBV12-5	-	-	TRBJ1-1	TGTGCTAGTGGTTTGGGGTCCGAGTTCGCTGAAGCTTTCTTT	CASGLGSEFAEAFF
TRBV6-4	TRBD2	-	TRBJ2-3	TGTGCCAGCAGTTCCCTCCCGGGAGGGGACACAGATACGCAGTATTTT	CASSSLPGGDTDTQYF
TRBV5-1	TRBD1	-	TRBJ2-7	TGCGCCAGCAGCCCAGACGGGACAGGGCCCTACGAGCAGTACTTC	CASSPDGTGPYEQYF
TRBV5-1	TRBD1	-	TRBJ1-1	TGCGCCAGCAGCTTAGCAGGGGGCAAGGAAACTGAAGCTTTCTTT	CASSLAGGKETEAFF
TRBV28	TRBD1	-	TRBJ1-2	TGTGCCAGCAGTTTGTTGGGACAGGGGGCCTATGGCTACACCTTC	CASSLLGQGAYGYTF
TRBV7-9	-	-	TRBJ1-2	TGTGCCAGCAGCTCGTTCGCGGCAAACTATGGCTACACCTTC	CASSSFAANYGYTF
TRBV4-1	-	-	TRBJ2-3	TGCGCCAGCAGCCAAGCGCTCACTACAGATACGCAGTATTTT	CASSQALTTDTQYF
TRBV7-9	TRBD2	-	TRBJ2-2	TGTGCCAGCAGCGCCCGACTAGCGGCGAACACCGGGGAGCTGTTTTTT	CASSARLAANTGELFF
TRBV30	-	-	TRBJ2-5	TGTGCCTGGAGTGTATGGGGGGAAGAGACCCAGTACTTC	CAWSVWGEETQYF
TRBV27	TRBD2	once	TRBJ2-7	TGTGCCAGCAGATTCTCTCGGGGGGGAACGGACGAGCAGTACTTC	CASRFSRGGTDEQYF
TRBV5-6	-	-	TRBJ1-4	TGTGCCAGCAGCGCCCCGGTGGCGGATCTAGGTGAAAAACTGTTTTTT	CASSAPVADLGEKLFF
TRBV7-9	-	-	TRBJ1-2	TGTGCCAGCAGCTTAGGGACCGTGGGCGGCGGGGGCTACACCTTC	CASSLGTVGGGGYTF
TRBV30	TRBD2	-	TRBJ2-2	TGTGCCTGGAGCCTAGCGGGGGCCACCGGGGAGCTGTTTTTT	CAWSLAGATGELFF
TRBV6-6	TRBD2	-	TRBJ2-1	TGTGCCAGCAAACTAACTAGCGGGAGGTTCAATGAGCAGTTCTTC	CASKLTSGRFNEQFF
TRBV7-9	TRBD1	-	TRBJ1-4	TGTGCCAGCAGCCCCGGAGGTGGCAGGGGGCAGGTTAATGAAAAACTGTTTTTT	CASSPGGGRGQVNEKLFF
TRBV29-1	TRBD2	-	TRBJ2-7	TGCAGCGTTCCGACTGGACTAGCGGGAATGCCCGAGCAGTACTTC	CSVPTGLAGMPEQYF
TRBV20-1	-	-	TRBJ2-7	TGCAGTGCCCCCGACAGCTACGAGCAGTACTTC	CSAPDSYEQYF
TRBV11-2	-	-	TRBJ1-1	TGTGCCAGCAGCTTAGAGACTCCGTATACGAACACTGAAGCTTTCTTT	CASSLETPYTNTEAFF
TRBV10-3	-	-	TRBJ1-1	TGTGCCATCAGTGACCTGACGTCAGGGGCCGGCACTGAAGCTTTCTTT	CAISDLTSGAGTEAFF
TRBV27	TRBD1	-	TRBJ1-2	TGTGCCAGCAGTCTCGGTATGAGGACAGGGGGATGGGGGAGCTATGGCTACACCTTC	CASSLGMRTGGWGSYGYTF
TRBV5-1	-	-	TRBJ2-7	TGCGCCAGCAGCTTCGGGACATCCTCCTACGAGCAGTACTTC	CASSFGTSSYEQYF
TRBV5-5	TRBD1	few	TRBJ2-6	TGTGCCAGCAGCTTGGAGAGGACAGGGCCCTCTGGGGCCAACGTCCTGACTTTC	CASSLERTGPSGANVLTF
TRBV28	TRBD1	few	TRBJ1-2	TGTGCCAGCAGTTGGACAGGGACCTATGGCTACACCTTC	CASSWTGTYGYTF
TRBV2	-	-	TRBJ1-2	TGTGCCAGCAGTGAAGCGCGGGGGGTAGGGGTCTATGGCTACACCTTC	CASSEARGVGVYGYTF
TRBV7-3	TRBD2	-	TRBJ2-5	TGTGCCAGCAGCTCCGGGGGGGAGACCCAGTACTTC	CASSSGGETQYF
TRBV27	-	-	TRBJ2-1	TGTGCCAGCAGTTTATTTGGAGGGGGCGGTAGGGGTGGAGAGCAGTTCTTC	CASSLFGGGGRGGEQFF
TRBV4-1	-	-	TRBJ1-5	TGCGCCAGCAGCCACAGGGTCGCGAGCAATCAGCCCCAGCATTTT	CASSHRVASNQPQHF
TRBV9	-	-	TRBJ2-5	TGTGCCAGCAGCGTAGGCCCAGGGGGGATCCAAGAGACCCAGTACTTC	CASSVGPGGIQETQYF
TRBV9	-	-	TRBJ2-2	TGTGCCAGCAGCGTAGGGACAACCGCCACCGGGGAGCTGTTTTTT	CASSVGTTATGELFF
TRBV6-5	TRBD1	-	TRBJ1-1	TGTGCCAGCAGCCCGGCAGGGGGCGCAACCACTGAAGCTTTCTTT	CASSPAGGATTEAFF
TRBV5-1	-	-	TRBJ1-2	TGCGCCAGCACCTTGGACCCCCGGGATGGCTACACCTTC	CASTLDPRDGYTF
TRBV27	-	-	TRBJ1-2	TGTGCCAGCAGTTTCCAGGGGTCTGGTCTTGGCTACACCTTC	CASSFQGSGLGYTF
TRBV11-1	TRBD1	-	TRBJ1-1	TGTGCCAGCGGATCGACAGGGCTGTTCGCTGAAGCTTTCTTT	CASGSTGLFAEAFF